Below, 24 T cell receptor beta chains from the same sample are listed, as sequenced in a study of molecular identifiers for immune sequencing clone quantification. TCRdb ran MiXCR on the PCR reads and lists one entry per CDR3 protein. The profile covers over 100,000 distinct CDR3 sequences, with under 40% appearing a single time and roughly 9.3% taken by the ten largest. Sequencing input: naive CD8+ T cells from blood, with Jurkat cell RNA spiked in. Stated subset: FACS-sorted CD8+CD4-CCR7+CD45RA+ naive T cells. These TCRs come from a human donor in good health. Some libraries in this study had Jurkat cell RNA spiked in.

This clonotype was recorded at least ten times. Here the CDR3 DNA reads TGTGCCAGCAGCTTAGAACCCTGGCACGAGCAGTACTTC. It specifies CASSLEPWHEQYF. This chain connects TRBV7-6 to TRBJ2-7; D uncertain. The V end was cut by 1 base, the J end by 5 bases, with 9 bases between. CDR1 is SGHVS, CDR2 FNYEAQ, per germline. The CDR3 spans 13 residues.

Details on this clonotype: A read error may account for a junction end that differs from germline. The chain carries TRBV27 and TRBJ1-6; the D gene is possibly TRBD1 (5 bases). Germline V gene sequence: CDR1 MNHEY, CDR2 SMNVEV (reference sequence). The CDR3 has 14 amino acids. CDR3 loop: CASGGKGFGSPPHF. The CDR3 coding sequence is TGTGCCAGCGGGGGGAAGGGTTTTGGTTCCCCCCCCCACTTT.

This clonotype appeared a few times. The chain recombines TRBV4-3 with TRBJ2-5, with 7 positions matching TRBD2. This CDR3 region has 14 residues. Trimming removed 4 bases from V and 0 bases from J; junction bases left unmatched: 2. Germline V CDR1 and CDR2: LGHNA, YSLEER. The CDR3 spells CASSPTSDQETQYF. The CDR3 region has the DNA TGCGCCAGCAGCCCTACTAGCGACCAAGAGACCCAGTACTTC.

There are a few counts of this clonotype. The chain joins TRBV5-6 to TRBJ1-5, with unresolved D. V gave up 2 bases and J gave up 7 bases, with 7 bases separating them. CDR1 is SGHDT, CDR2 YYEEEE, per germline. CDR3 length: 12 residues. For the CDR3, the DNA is TGTGCCAGCAGCTTAGGTATGCAGCCCCAGCATTTT. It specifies CASSLGMQPQHF. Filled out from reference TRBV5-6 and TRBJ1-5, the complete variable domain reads DAGVTQSPTHLIKTRGQQVTLRCSPKSGHDTVSWYQQALGQGPQFIFQYYEEEERQRGNFPDRFSGHQFPNYSSELNVNALLLGDSALYLCASSLGMQPQHFGDGTRLSIL.

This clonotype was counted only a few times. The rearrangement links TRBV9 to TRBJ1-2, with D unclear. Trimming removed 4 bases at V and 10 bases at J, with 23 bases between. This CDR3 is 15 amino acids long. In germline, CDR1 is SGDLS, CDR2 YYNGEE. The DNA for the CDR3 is TGTGCCAGCAGCCCCACCTGGACTTTAAAAAGAGACTACACCTTC. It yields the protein CASSPTWTLKRDYTF.

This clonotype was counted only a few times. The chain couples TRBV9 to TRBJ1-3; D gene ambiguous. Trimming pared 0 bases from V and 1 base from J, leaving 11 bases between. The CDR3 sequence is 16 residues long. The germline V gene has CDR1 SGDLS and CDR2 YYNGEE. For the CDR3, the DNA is TGTGCCAGCAGCGTAGGCGACGTGATGTCTGGAAACACCATATATTTT. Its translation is CASSVGDVMSGNTIYF.

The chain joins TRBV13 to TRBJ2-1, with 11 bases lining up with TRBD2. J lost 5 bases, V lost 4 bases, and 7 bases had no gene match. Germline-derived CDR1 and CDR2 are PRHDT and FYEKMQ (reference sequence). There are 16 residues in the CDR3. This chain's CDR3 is CASSSRLAGPHNEQFF. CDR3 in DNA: TGTGCCAGCAGCTCCCGACTAGCGGGACCTCACAATGAGCAGTTCTTC.

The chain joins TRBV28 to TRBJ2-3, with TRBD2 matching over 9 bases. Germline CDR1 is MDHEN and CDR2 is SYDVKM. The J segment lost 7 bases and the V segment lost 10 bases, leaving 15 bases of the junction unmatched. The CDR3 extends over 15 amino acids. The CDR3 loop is CAKGRAWTSANTQYF. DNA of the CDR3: TGTGCCAAAGGGAGAGCTTGGACTAGCGCTAATACGCAGTATTTT.

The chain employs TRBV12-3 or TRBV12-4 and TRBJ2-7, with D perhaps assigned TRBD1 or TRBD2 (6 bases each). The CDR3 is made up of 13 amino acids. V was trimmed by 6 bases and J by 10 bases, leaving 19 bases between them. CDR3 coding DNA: TGTGCCAGCAGCGCTGTTTGGGGGGCTGAACAGTACTTC. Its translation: CASSAVWGAEQYF.

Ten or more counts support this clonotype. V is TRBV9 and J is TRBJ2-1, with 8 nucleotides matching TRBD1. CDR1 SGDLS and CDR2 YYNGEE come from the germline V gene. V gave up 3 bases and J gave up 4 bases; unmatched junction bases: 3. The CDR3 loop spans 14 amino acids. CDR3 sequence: CASSGGQEYNEQFF. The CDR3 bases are TGTGCCAGCAGCGGGGGACAGGAGTACAATGAGCAGTTCTTC.

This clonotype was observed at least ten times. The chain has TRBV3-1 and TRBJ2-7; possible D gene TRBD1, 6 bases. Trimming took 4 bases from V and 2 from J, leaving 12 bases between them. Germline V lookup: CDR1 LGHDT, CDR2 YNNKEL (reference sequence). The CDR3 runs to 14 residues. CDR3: CASSPGAGAYEQYF. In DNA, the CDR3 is TGTGCCAGCAGCCCCGGGGCAGGGGCCTACGAGCAGTACTTC.

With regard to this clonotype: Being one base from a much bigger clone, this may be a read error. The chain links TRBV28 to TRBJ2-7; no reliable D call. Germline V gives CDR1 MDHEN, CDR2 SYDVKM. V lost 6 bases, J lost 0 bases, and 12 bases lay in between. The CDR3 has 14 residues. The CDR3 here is CASSRLPPSYEQYF. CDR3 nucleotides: TGTGCCAGCAGCCGCTTGCCGCCCTCCTACGAGCAGTACTTC.

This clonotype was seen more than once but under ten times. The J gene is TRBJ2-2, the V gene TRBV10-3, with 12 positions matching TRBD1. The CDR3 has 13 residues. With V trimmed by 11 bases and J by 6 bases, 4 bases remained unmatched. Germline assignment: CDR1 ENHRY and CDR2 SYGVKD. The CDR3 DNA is TGTGCCGCCCGGGACAGGGGGCCCGGGGAGCTGTTTTTT. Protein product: CAARDRGPGELFF.

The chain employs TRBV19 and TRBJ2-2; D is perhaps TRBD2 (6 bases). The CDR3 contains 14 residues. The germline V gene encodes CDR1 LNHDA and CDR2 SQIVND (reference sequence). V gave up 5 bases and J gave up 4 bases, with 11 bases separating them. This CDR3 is CASSWDLATGELFF. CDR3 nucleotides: TGTGCCAGTAGTTGGGACTTGGCCACCGGGGAGCTGTTTTTT.

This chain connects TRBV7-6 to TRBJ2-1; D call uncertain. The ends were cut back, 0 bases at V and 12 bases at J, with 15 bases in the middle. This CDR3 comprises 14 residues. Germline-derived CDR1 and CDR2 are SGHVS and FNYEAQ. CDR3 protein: CASSLAGMEYGQFF. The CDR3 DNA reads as TGTGCCAGCAGCTTAGCTGGTATGGAGTATGGGCAGTTCTTC.

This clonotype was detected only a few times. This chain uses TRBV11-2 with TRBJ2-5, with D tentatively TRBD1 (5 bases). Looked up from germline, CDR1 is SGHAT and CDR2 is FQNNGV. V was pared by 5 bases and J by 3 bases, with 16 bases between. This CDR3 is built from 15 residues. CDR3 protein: CASSVGARQKETQYF. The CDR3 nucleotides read TGTGCCAGCAGCGTAGGGGCCCGACAGAAAGAGACCCAGTACTTC.

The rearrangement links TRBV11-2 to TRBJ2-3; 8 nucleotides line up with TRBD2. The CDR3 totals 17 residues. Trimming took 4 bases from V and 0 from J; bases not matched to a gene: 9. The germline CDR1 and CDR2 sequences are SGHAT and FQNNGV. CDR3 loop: CASSSPAGARSTDTQYF. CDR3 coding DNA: TGTGCCAGCAGCTCACCAGCGGGAGCGCGTAGCACAGATACGCAGTATTTT.

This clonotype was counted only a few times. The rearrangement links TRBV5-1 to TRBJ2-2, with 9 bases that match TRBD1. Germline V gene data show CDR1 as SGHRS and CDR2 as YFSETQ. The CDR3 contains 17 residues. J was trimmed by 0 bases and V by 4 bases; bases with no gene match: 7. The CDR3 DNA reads TGCGCCAGCAGCATACAGGGGGCTCCTGCGAACACCGGGGAGCTGTTTTTT. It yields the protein CASSIQGAPANTGELFF.

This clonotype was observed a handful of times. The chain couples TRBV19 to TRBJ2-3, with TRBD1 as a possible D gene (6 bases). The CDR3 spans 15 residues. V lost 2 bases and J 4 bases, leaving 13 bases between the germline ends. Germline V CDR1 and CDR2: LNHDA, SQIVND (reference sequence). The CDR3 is CASSILQGRPDTQYF. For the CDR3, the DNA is TGTGCCAGTAGTATATTGCAGGGGCGCCCAGATACGCAGTATTTT.

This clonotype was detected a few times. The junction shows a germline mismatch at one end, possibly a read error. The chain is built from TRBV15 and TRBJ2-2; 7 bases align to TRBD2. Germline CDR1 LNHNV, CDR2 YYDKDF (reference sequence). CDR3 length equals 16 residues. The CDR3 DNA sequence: TGTGCCACCAGCAGGCCTAGCGGACCGAACACCGGGGAGCTGCTTTTT. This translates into CATSRPSGPNTGELLF.

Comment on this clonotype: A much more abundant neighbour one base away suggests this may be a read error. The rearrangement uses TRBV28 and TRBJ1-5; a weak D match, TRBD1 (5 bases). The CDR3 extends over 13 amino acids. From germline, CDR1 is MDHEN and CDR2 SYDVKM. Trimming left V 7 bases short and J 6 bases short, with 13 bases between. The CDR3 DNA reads TGTGCCAGCACTTCAGGGTACATTCAGCCCCAGCATTTT. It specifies CASTSGYIQPQHF.

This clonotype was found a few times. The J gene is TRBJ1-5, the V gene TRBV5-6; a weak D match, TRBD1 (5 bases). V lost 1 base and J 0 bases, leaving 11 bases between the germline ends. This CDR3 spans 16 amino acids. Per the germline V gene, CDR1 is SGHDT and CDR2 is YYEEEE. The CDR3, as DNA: TGTGCCAGCAGCTTGATGGGACTGATTAGCAATCAGCCCCAGCATTTT. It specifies CASSLMGLISNQPQHF. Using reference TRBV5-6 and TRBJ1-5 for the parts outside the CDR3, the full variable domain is DAGVTQSPTHLIKTRGQQVTLRCSPKSGHDTVSWYQQALGQGPQFIFQYYEEEERQRGNFPDRFSGHQFPNYSSELNVNALLLGDSALYLCASSLMGLISNQPQHFGDGTRLSIL.

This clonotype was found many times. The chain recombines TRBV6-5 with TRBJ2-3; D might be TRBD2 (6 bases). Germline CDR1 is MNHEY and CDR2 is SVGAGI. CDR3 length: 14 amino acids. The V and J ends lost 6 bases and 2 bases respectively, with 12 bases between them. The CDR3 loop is CASSLADPTDTQYF. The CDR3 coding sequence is TGTGCCAGCAGCTTAGCGGACCCCACAGATACGCAGTATTTT.

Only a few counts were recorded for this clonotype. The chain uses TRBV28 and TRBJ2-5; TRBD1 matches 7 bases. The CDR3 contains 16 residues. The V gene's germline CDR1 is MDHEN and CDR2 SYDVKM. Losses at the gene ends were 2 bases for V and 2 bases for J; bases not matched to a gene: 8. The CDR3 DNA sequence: TGTGCCAGCAGTTTAATCCGGGACAGCCTACAAGAGACCCAGTACTTC. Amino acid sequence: CASSLIRDSLQETQYF.